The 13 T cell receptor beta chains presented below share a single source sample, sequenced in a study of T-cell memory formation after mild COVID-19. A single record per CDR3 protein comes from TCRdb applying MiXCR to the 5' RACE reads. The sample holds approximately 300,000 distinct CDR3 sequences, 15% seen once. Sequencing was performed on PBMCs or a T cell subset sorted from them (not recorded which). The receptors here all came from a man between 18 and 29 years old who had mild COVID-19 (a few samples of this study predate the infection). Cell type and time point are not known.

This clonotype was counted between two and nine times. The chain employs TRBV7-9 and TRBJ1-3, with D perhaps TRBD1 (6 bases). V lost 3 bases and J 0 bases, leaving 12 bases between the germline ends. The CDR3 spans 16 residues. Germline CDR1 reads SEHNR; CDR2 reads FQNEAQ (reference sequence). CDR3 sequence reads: CASSFPSTGSGNTIYF. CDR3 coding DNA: TGTGCCAGCAGCTTTCCATCGACAGGCTCTGGAAACACCATATATTTT.

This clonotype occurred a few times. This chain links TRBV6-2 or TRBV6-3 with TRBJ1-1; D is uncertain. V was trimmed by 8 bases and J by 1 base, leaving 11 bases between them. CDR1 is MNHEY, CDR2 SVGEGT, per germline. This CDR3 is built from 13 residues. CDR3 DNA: TGTGCCAGCCTACGACGGCCGAACACTGAAGCTTTCTTT. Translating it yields CASLRRPNTEAFF.

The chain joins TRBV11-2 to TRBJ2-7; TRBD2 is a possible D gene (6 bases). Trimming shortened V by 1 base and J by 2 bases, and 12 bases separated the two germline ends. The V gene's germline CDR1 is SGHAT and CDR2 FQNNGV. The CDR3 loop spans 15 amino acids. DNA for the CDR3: TGTGCCAGCAGCTTAGGGGCTAGCGTGCCCTACGAGCAGTACGTC. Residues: CASSLGASVPYEQYV.

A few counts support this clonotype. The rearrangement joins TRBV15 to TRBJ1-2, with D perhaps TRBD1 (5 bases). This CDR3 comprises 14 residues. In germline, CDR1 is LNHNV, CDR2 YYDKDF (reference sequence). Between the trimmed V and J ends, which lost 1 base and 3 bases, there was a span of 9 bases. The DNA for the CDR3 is TGTGCCACCAGCAGAGTGGCGACAGACTATGGCTACACCTTC. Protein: CATSRVATDYGYTF.

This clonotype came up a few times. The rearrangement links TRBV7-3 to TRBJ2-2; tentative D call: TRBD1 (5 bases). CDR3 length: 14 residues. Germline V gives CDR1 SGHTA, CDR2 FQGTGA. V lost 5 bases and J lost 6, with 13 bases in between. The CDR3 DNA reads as TGTGCCAGCAGCCCCTCTGGGGCGGCCGGGGAGCTGTTTTTT. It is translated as CASSPSGAAGELFF.

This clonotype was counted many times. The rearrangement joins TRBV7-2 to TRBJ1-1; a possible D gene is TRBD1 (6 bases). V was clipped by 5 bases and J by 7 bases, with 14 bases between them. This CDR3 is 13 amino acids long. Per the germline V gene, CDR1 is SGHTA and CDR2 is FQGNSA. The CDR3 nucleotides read TGTGCCAGCAGCCGACGGGACACCTTTGAAGCTTTCTTT. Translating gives CASSRRDTFEAFF.

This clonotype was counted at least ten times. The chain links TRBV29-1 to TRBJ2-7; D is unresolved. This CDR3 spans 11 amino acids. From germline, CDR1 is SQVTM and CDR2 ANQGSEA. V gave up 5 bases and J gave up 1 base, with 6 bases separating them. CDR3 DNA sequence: TGCAGCGTTCGCGGTTCCTACGAGCAGTACTTC. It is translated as CSVRGSYEQYF.

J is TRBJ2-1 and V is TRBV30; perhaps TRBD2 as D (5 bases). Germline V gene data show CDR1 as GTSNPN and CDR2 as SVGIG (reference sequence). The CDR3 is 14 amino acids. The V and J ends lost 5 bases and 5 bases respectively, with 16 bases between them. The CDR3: CAWAQASPNNEQFF. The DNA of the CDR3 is TGTGCCTGGGCTCAGGCTAGCCCTAACAATGAGCAGTTCTTC.

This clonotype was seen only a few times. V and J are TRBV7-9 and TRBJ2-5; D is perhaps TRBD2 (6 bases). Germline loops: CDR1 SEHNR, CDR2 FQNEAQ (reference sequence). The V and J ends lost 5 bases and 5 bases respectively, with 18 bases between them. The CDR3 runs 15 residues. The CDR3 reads CASSTPLEGRETQYF. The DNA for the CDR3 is TGTGCCAGCAGCACCCCTCTGGAGGGGCGGGAGACCCAGTACTTC.

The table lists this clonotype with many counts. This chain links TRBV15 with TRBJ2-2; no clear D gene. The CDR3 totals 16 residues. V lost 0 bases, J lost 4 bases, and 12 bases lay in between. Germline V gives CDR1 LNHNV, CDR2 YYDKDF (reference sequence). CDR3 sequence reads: CATSRDDAAATGELFF. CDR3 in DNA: TGTGCCACCAGCAGAGATGATGCCGCGGCCACCGGGGAGCTGTTTTTT.

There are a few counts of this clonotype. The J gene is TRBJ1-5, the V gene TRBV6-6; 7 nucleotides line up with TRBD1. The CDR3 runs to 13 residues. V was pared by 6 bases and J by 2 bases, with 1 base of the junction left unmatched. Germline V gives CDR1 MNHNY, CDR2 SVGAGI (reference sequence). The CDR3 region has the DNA TGTGCCAGCAGAGGACAGGGCAATCAGCCCCAGCATTTT. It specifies CASRGQGNQPQHF.

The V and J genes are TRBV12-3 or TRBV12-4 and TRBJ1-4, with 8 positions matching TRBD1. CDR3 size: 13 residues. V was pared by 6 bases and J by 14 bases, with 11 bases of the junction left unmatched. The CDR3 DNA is TGTGCCAGCAGCAGTGACAGGGGTAGGAGGCTGTTTTTT. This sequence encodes CASSSDRGRRLFF.

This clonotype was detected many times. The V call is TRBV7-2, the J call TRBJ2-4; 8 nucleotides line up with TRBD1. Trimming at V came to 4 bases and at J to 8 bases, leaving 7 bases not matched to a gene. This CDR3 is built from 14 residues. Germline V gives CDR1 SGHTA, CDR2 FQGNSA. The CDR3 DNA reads TGTGCCAGCAGCTCCGACAGGGGCCCGGACATTCAGTACTTC. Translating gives CASSSDRGPDIQYF.